A selection of T cell receptor beta chains follows, all from one sample in a study of CD8 T cells in Susac syndrome. MiXCR, run by TCRdb on the immunoSEQ multiplex PCR reads, gives a single entry per CDR3 protein. Among 45,000 to 60,000 distinct CDR3 sequences listed, 93% were seen once. The sample was CD8+ T cells from PBMCs. These receptors originate from a human donor with multiple sclerosis. Each CDR3 is given without its conserved first and last residue.

j_gene	v_gene	CDR3aa
TRBJ2-2	TRBV4-2	ASSQDLAGELF
TRBJ1-5	TRBV27	ASSIWSNQPQH
TRBJ1-1	TRBV10-2	ASRTGGLHTEAF
TRBJ2-2	TRBV19	ASSIDLRGPTGLTNTGELF
TRBJ2-2	TRBV4-1	ASSYGTGNTGELF
TRBJ2-7	TRBV29-1	SVLDRGGPSYEQY
TRBJ2-6	TRBV7-9	ASHSGGRPGANVLT
TRBJ1-1	TRBV7-9	ASSPGPRDRGIYTEAF
TRBJ2-7	TRBV10-3	AISESLQSSYEQY
TRBJ1-1	TRBV27	ASSLTDRGPEAF
TRBJ2-4	TRBV10-3	AIMPGQGETKNIQY
TRBJ2-3	TRBV6-6	ASSQGATSTDTQY
TRBJ1-2	TRBV28	ASSSGVEGAHGYT
TRBJ2-5	TRBV9	ASSLWSGREETQY
TRBJ2-7	TRBV29-1	SVCRGMGYEQY
TRBJ1-1	TRBV10-1	ASSDWDSEAF
TRBJ1-1	TRBV28	ASRWQATNTEAF
TRBJ1-6	TRBV27	ASSFSTMPNSPLH
TRBJ2-1	TRBV3-1	ASSQVAGGQGNEQF
TRBJ1-2	TRBV9	ASSAGVEGYT
TRBJ2-7	TRBV7-9	AVTNGALASYEQY
TRBJ2-7	TRBV11-3	ASSYTESKHRYEQY
TRBJ1-1	TRBV4-3	ASSQAWKGETEAF
TRBJ2-3	TRBV6-1	ASSRGETDTQY
TRBJ2-3	TRBV7-3	ASSLAGGHDTQY
TRBJ1-5	TRBV12-3/TRBV12-4	ASRGQGTQPQH
TRBJ2-2	TRBV9	ASSSSGGTSGELF
TRBJ1-3	TRBV6-5	ASSYADNSGNTIY
TRBJ2-5	TRBV24-1	ATSDPLRGLAGTQY
TRBJ1-2	TRBV28	ASSPKSGYGYT
TRBJ2-3	TRBV6-1	ASTPRRGRLADTQY
TRBJ2-7	TRBV20-1	SVRALGHEQY
TRBJ1-4	TRBV12-5	ASGAPSAGYEKLF
TRBJ1-2	TRBV30	ACLKAGYGYT
TRBJ2-3	TRBV9	ASSVEGQGTSTDTQY
TRBJ1-2	TRBV5-4	ASSLGAGGYT
TRBJ2-1	TRBV7-9	ASSLGAGSLRDNEQF
TRBJ2-1	TRBV6-5	ASSASGSPSEQF